The 6 T cell receptor beta chains below were found in one sample sequenced in a study of shared clonotypes between healthy human individuals. Assay: immunoSEQ multiplex PCR; the TCRdb copy retains only in-frame clones and omits some. The sample lists hundreds of thousands of clones; approximately 96% were seen once. Specimen: memory CD8+ T cells sorted from blood. Subset given: CD45RO+ cells pooled with CCR7-negative TemRA cells. The source is a man younger than 40 in good health.

The J gene is TRBJ2-3, the V gene TRBV30; possible D gene TRBD2, 6 bases. Germline CDR1 reads GTSNPN; CDR2 reads SVGIG (reference sequence). The CDR3 has 17 amino acids. V lost 4 bases, J lost 0 bases, and 20 bases lay in between. The CDR3 here is CAWNGYPAGGSTDTQYF. CDR3 DNA: TGTGCCTGGAATGGGTACCCCGCCGGGGGTAGCACAGATACGCAGTATTTT. Full variable domain (rest looked up from reference TRBV30 and TRBJ2-3): SQTIHQWPATLVQPVGSPLSLECTVEGTSNPNLYWYRQAAGRGLQLLFYSVGIGQISSEVPQNLSASRPQDRQFILSSKKLLLSDSGFYLCAWNGYPAGGSTDTQYFGPGTRLTVL.

This clone was observed once. This rearrangement joins TRBV5-6 to TRBJ2-4; 8 bases are a match to TRBD1. V lost 5 bases and J lost 4; bases outside the gene matches: 8. The CDR3 is 15 amino acids. The germline V gene encodes CDR1 SGHDT and CDR2 YYEEEE. In nucleotides, the CDR3 is TGTGCCAGCAGGTTTACAGGGGGGCCAAAAAACATTCAGTACTTC. Its translation: CASRFTGGPKNIQYF.

The rearrangement uses TRBV14 and TRBJ2-2, with D hard to call. Germline V lookup: CDR1 SGHDN, CDR2 FVKESK. The CDR3 sequence is 15 residues long. Trimming took off 5 bases at V and 5 bases at J, with 15 bases between the two ends. Here the CDR3 reads CASSGIAGSTGELFF. The CDR3 DNA sequence: TGTGCCAGCAGCGGTATAGCAGGATCAACCGGGGAGCTGTTTTTT.

CDR3 sequence: CASSLASGPLSEQYF. The DNA of the CDR3 is TGCGCCAGCAGCTTGGCTAGCGGGCCCCTAAGTGAGCAGTACTTC. The chain is built from TRBV5-1 and TRBJ2-7; 8 bases fit TRBD2. Trimming removed 0 bases from V and 7 bases from J; junction bases left unmatched: 9. The CDR3 has 15 amino acids. Germline V CDR1 and CDR2: SGHRS, YFSETQ.

The chain links TRBV2 to TRBJ2-1; D is possibly TRBD1 or TRBD2 (5 bases each). From germline, CDR1 is SNHLY and CDR2 FYNNEI. The ends were cut back, 7 bases at V and 1 base at J, with 17 bases in the middle. The CDR3 extends over 16 amino acids. For the CDR3, the DNA is TGTGCCAGCACCTCCTGGGGGAGAGTTTCCTACAATGAGCAGTTCTTC. This sequence encodes CASTSWGRVSYNEQFF.

This clone was detected only once. The V and J genes are TRBV6-6 and TRBJ2-5; perhaps TRBD2 as D (6 bases). The CDR3 sequence is 15 residues long. Trimming removed 2 bases from V and 1 base from J, with 11 bases in between. Per germline, CDR1 MNHNY and CDR2 SVGAGI (reference sequence). The CDR3: CASSYIGGAQETQYF. CDR3 nucleotide sequence: TGTGCCAGCAGTTACATTGGAGGGGCCCAAGAGACCCAGTACTTC.